Following are 22 T cell receptor beta chains from one sample sequenced in a study of T cells in localized non-small cell lung cancer. Method: immunoSEQ multiplex PCR; TCRdb's copy keeps in-frame clones and lacks some. The table records 55,000 to 75,000 clones, just over 90% of them present only once. This material consisted of peripheral blood, taken before any cancer treatment. The receptor source for this set is a man between 35 and 75 years old with stage I lung adenocarcinoma.

Here the CDR3 reads CASSPNGQGATNEKLFF. The DNA of the CDR3 is TGTGCCAGCTCACCAAACGGACAGGGAGCAACTAATGAAAAACTGTTTTTT. The gene calls are TRBV18 and TRBJ1-4, with 8 bases matching TRBD1. Trimming took 2 bases from V and 0 from J; bases not matched to a gene: 5. This CDR3 is built from 17 residues. Per germline, CDR1 KGHSH and CDR2 LQKENI.

V and J are TRBV6-6 and TRBJ2-7; 7 bases are shared with TRBD2. The CDR3 extends over 16 amino acids. Germline V gives CDR1 MNHNY, CDR2 SVGAGI (reference sequence). V trimming: 5 bases; J trimming: 4 bases; junction bases outside the gene matches: 14. The CDR3 here is CASSPTPLTSPYEQYF. The CDR3 DNA reads TGTGCCAGCAGTCCCACCCCGTTGACTAGCCCTTACGAGCAGTACTTC.

V gene TRBV10-3 combines with J gene TRBJ1-1; 7 nucleotides match TRBD1. Germline loops: CDR1 ENHRY, CDR2 SYGVKD. The V gene end was trimmed by 4 bases and the J gene end by 1 base; junction bases not matched to a gene: 12. This CDR3 is 17 amino acids long. The CDR3 bases are TGTGCCATCAGTGCCGCACCGACAGGGTCCGGGAACACTGAAGCTTTCTTT. As protein: CAISAAPTGSGNTEAFF.

The V and J genes are TRBV5-1 and TRBJ2-1, with 8 positions matching TRBD2. In germline, CDR1 is SGHRS, CDR2 YFSETQ. The trim removed 0 bases at V and 5 bases at J, leaving 4 bases unmatched. The CDR3 loop spans 15 amino acids. As DNA, the CDR3 is TGCGCCAGCAGCTTGGGCGGGAGGAGTGACAATGAGCAGTTCTTC. It yields the protein CASSLGGRSDNEQFF. Supplemented by reference TRBV5-1 and TRBJ2-1, the full variable domain reads KAGVTQTPRYLIKTRGQQVTLSCSPISGHRSVSWYQQTPGQGLQFLFEYFSETQRNKGNFPGRFSGRQFSNSRSEMNVSTLELGDSALYLCASSLGGRSDNEQFFGPGTRLTVL.

The chain combines TRBV19 with TRBJ2-7; 9 nucleotides line up with TRBD1. The CDR3 has 16 amino acids. The V segment lost 0 bases and the J segment 4 bases; nucleotides outside the gene matches: 7. Per germline, CDR1 LNHDA and CDR2 SQIVND (reference sequence). The CDR3: CASSIDGTGLEYEQYF. CDR3 sequence (DNA): TGTGCCAGTAGTATAGACGGGACAGGGCTAGAATACGAGCAGTACTTC.

The rearrangement joins TRBV2 to TRBJ2-3; 7 nucleotides align to TRBD2. This CDR3 region has 14 residues. V trimming: 6 bases; J trimming: 3 bases; junction bases outside the gene matches: 6. Germline assignment: CDR1 SNHLY and CDR2 FYNNEI. CDR3 loop: CASRAGEGTDTQYF. CDR3 nucleotide sequence: TGTGCCAGCAGGGCGGGAGAGGGAACAGATACGCAGTATTTT.

The chain links TRBV4-1 to TRBJ1-5; D unresolved. The CDR3 length is 12 residues. Germline V CDR1 and CDR2: MGHRA, YSYEKL. V dropped 1 base and J dropped 6 bases, with 4 bases sitting between them. The CDR3 nucleotides are TGCGCCAGCAGCCAAGTAAGTCAGCCCCAGCATTTT. This codes for CASSQVSQPQHF.

This clone was observed once. The V and J genes are TRBV5-8 and TRBJ2-1, with 9 bases fitting TRBD2. Germline V gene lookup returns CDR1 SGHTS and CDR2 YDEGEE. The ends lost 0 bases at V and 0 bases at J; junction bases unmatched: 1. The CDR3 loop spans 16 amino acids. The CDR3 loop is CASSLGRGGSYNEQFF. CDR3 sequence (DNA): TGTGCCAGCAGCTTGGGGCGGGGGGGCTCCTACAATGAGCAGTTCTTC.

This chain joins TRBV4-1 and TRBJ2-7, with D perhaps being TRBD1 or TRBD2 (6 bases each). The V gene lost 2 bases and the J gene lost 5 bases, with 16 bases spanning the gap. CDR1 is MGHRA, CDR2 YSYEKL, per germline. The CDR3 extends over 15 amino acids. The CDR3 reads CASSQLIRGGHEQYF. The CDR3 region has the DNA TGCGCCAGCAGCCAACTTATCAGGGGAGGTCACGAGCAGTACTTC.

The chain is built from TRBV7-2 and TRBJ1-3; TRBD1 aligns across 7 bases. The junction had 4 bases not matched to a gene; V was cut back by 5 bases and J by 3 bases. This CDR3 comprises 14 residues. Germline V lookup: CDR1 SGHTA, CDR2 FQGNSA. CDR3 sequence reads: CASSVNRGGNTIYF. CDR3 DNA sequence: TGTGCCAGCAGCGTAAACAGGGGTGGAAACACCATATATTTT.

This chain connects TRBV19 to TRBJ2-7; the D is unclear. The CDR3 sequence is 13 residues long. Trimming took off 8 bases at V and 3 bases at J, with 14 bases between the two ends. CDR1 and CDR2 from the germline V gene are LNHDA and SQIVND (reference sequence). CDR3 sequence: CASAWDRGYEQYF. In nucleotides, the CDR3 is TGTGCCAGTGCCTGGGATCGCGGCTACGAGCAGTACTTC.

This chain links TRBV6-1 with TRBJ1-2; tentative D call: TRBD1 (5 bases). CDR1 is MNHNS, CDR2 SASEGT, per germline. V was pared by 7 bases and J by 8 bases, with 20 bases between. The CDR3 length is 14 residues. CDR3 coding DNA: TGTGCCAGCACCCGCCGGGGAGGGGATAAGGGCTACACCTTC. Its translation: CASTRRGGDKGYTF.

V is TRBV5-8 and J is TRBJ2-2; 7 nucleotides match TRBD2. Germline V CDR1 and CDR2: SGHTS, YDEGEE. The CDR3 totals 14 residues. V was clipped by 6 bases and J by 6 bases; unmatched bases: 8. The CDR3, as DNA: TGTGCCAGCACCGGGACTACTCATGCCGGGGAGCTGTTTTTT. It translates to CASTGTTHAGELFF.

This chain links TRBV14 with TRBJ2-1, with D perhaps matching TRBD1 (5 bases). The CDR3 loop spans 16 amino acids. The germline V gene encodes CDR1 SGHDN and CDR2 FVKESK. The V end lost 4 bases, the J end lost 4 bases, and 17 bases lay between the germline ends. The CDR3 loop reads CASSPLGREVYNEQFF. The CDR3 nucleotides are TGTGCCAGCAGCCCCCTGGGGCGCGAGGTATACAATGAGCAGTTCTTC.

The chain joins TRBV29-1 to TRBJ1-1; D is perhaps TRBD1 (5 bases). Germline lookup yields CDR1 SQVTM and CDR2 ANQGSEA. Trimming removed 2 bases from V and 4 bases from J, with 11 bases in between. The CDR3 length is 13 residues. The CDR3 DNA sequence: TGCAGCGTTGAAAGGGGTAAGATCACTGAAGCTTTCTTT. Translated: CSVERGKITEAFF.

This sequence joins TRBV7-9 and TRBJ2-1, with 8 bases identical to TRBD2. CDR1 and CDR2 from the germline V gene are SEHNR and FQNEAQ (reference sequence). CDR3 length equals 16 residues. Losses at the gene ends were 5 bases for V and 2 bases for J; bases not matched to a gene: 8. The CDR3 DNA reads TGTGCCAGCAGCCTATCCAGCGGGAGAACCTACAATGAGCAGTTCTTC. Translated: CASSLSSGRTYNEQFF.

The chain has TRBV18 and TRBJ2-5; TRBD2 agrees at 13 bases. The ends lost 6 bases at V and 2 bases at J; junction bases unmatched: 9. CDR3 size: 17 residues. CDR1 and CDR2 from the germline V gene are KGHSH and LQKENI. The CDR3 protein is CASSQGLAGVHQETQYF. The CDR3 DNA sequence: TGTGCCAGCTCTCAAGGACTAGCGGGAGTTCATCAAGAGACCCAGTACTTC.

The rearrangement joins TRBV7-2 to TRBJ2-1, with TRBD2 matching 10 bases. The germline gives CDR1 SGHTA, CDR2 FQGNSA. The CDR3 loop spans 17 amino acids. The J segment lost 7 bases and the V segment lost 4 bases, leaving 13 bases of the junction unmatched. The CDR3 reads CASSSSALAGVRNEQFF. The CDR3 bases are TGTGCCAGCAGCTCGTCAGCGCTAGCGGGAGTTAGAAATGAGCAGTTCTTC.

By sample fraction, this clone is medium-sized. J is TRBJ1-2 and V is TRBV9; perhaps TRBD1 as D (5 bases). The CDR3 runs 15 residues. Germline CDR1 SGDLS, CDR2 YYNGEE. The germline V and J ends were trimmed by 0 bases and 2 bases, with 11 bases remaining between them. The CDR3 sequence: CASSVGGTGNYGYTF. Here the CDR3 DNA reads TGTGCCAGCAGCGTAGGCGGGACTGGGAACTATGGCTACACCTTC. Looking up the rest from reference TRBV9 and TRBJ1-2 gives the full variable domain: DSGVTQTPKHLITATGQRVTLRCSPRSGDLSVYWYQQSLDQGLQFLIQYYNGEERAKGNILERFSAQQFPDLHSELNLSSLELGDSALYFCASSVGGTGNYGYTFGSGTRLTVV.

This chain uses TRBV5-1 with TRBJ2-7; 7 nucleotides line up with TRBD1. Germline lookup yields CDR1 SGHRS and CDR2 YFSETQ. CDR3 length: 13 residues. The junction had 4 bases not matched to a gene; V was cut back by 5 bases and J by 2 bases. CDR3 sequence (DNA): TGCGCCAGCAGGGCCGGGACAGCCTACGAGCAGTACTTC. This translates into CASRAGTAYEQYF.

This rearrangement joins TRBV28 to TRBJ2-7; 7 bases are a match to TRBD2. The J segment lost 0 bases and the V segment lost 6 bases, leaving 8 bases of the junction unmatched. The CDR3 consists of 15 residues. The germline V gene encodes CDR1 MDHEN and CDR2 SYDVKM. The CDR3 sequence is CASSPTSVPSYEQYF. The CDR3 DNA reads TGTGCCAGCAGCCCCACTAGCGTCCCCTCCTACGAGCAGTACTTC.

The rearrangement joins TRBV5-4 to TRBJ2-4; 10 positions match TRBD1. Germline V gene sequence: CDR1 SGHNT, CDR2 YYREEE (reference sequence). The CDR3 extends over 13 amino acids. V lost 5 bases and J lost 8; bases outside the gene matches: 4. The CDR3 protein is CASRTGGSYIQYF. In nucleotides, the CDR3 is TGTGCCAGCAGGACAGGGGGCTCATACATTCAGTACTTC.